This T cell receptor beta chain was profiled in a study of blood T cell repertoires in COVID-19. In the study overall: Sites across the United States, Italy and Spain contributed samples from acute and convalescent COVID-19. T cells, B-cell-depleted T cells, or PBMCs supplied cDNA or gDNA.

V lost 4 bases to trimming and J lost 4 bases, with 14 bases between them. Germline V gives CDR1 MGHRA, CDR2 YSYEKL. The CDR3 has 14 residues. In the authors' workflow: Reference gene primer amplification in the assay estimated nucleated cell counts. Here immunoSEQ multiplex PCR was the method, and the copy in TCRdb shows in-frame clones only, minus some. V, J and clone size are those of that table, while D and trimming were read from the DNA. Of tens of thousands of clones listed, approximately 86% were seen once; the top ten hold roughly 29%. This clone has a single count. This sequence was found in a woman of 80 years or more with acute or convalescent COVID-19. The V gene is TRBV4-1, the J gene TRBJ2-7; D gene uncertain. The sequencing input was peripheral blood. The CDR3 DNA follows: TGCGCCAGCAGCCCGTCTGTCCCGGAGTACGAGCAGTACTTC. It specifies CASSPSVPEYEQYF.